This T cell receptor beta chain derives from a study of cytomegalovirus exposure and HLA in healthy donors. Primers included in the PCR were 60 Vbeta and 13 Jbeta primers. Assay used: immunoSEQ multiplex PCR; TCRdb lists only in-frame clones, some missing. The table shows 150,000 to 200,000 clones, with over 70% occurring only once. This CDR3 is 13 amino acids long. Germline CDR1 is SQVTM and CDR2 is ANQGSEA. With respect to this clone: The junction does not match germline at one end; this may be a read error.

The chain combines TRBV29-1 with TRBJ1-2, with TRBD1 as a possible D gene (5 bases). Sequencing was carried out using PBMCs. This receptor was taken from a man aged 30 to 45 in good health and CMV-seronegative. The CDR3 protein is CGVALGAEYGYTF. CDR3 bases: TGCGGCGTTGCGTTAGGGGCGGAATATGGCTACACCTTC.